Listed here is a single T cell receptor (beta chain). This clone was seen at least ten times. No antigen is known for it. Per-base qualities were not stored, and no clone one base away is much larger. No treatment had been received by any patient before thyroid surgery. The study retrospectively analysed patient clinical samples collected from the early 2010s to the late 2010s using T-cell receptor beta sequencing. The sample originates from a study of metastatic and nonmetastatic thyroid tumors (dated by TCRdb to between 2020 and 2021). Context from the whole study: For patients with malignant and with benign thyroid disease, the researchers compared repertoires between peripheral blood samples and tumor or nodule tissue samples.

Relative to germline, V is missing 6 bases and J is missing 1 base, with 5 bases of the junction outside any gene match. The CDR3 holds 14 amino acids from the cysteine to the phenylalanine. The retained sequence is limited to the CDR3, 42 bases, with the frame set at the first base. For CDR1 and CDR2, the germline V gene lists SQVTM and ANQGSEA. Receptor amplification or capture employed PCR. Data came from an Illumina HiSeq 4000. High-throughput sequencing was used to profile the TCR beta-chain CDR3 region of every patient. Regarding the original processing steps: CDR3 differences across clinicopathological groups were used to build a classifier for discriminating distant-metastatic papillary thyroid cancer patients. To measure repertoire diversity the researchers used the Shannon index, while the Morisita-Horn index served to gauge how similar the tumor and blood repertoires were. The raw public reads went through TCRdb reprocessing: fastp at Q25, MiXCR clone calling, in-frame beta chains kept. It is TCRdb's table, rather than the study itself, that gives the V and J calls and clone size. The sample profile shows around 28,000 clones; less than 4% of them were found once. In total, the top ten clones hold roughly 3.2% of the sample.

The paper as a whole reports these results and caveats: TCR beta diversity was reported as significantly higher in malignant tumors than in benign nodules, in both blood and tumor samples.

The sample comprised blood. The TCR was taken from a male donor with papillary thyroid cancer or a benign thyroid nodule (not recorded which). Some clones in this sample may be carry-over from other donors' samples. Rearrangement joined TRBV29-1 to TRBJ2-7, and TRBD2 aligns with 11 junction nucleotides. The bases are TGCAGCGTGACGGGACTAGCGGCTTCCTACGAGCAGTACTTC. Its translation reads: CSVTGLAASYEQYF.